A selection of T cell receptor beta chains follows, all from one sample in a study of radiotherapy plus CTLA-4 blockade in lung cancer. The method was immunoSEQ multiplex PCR; TCRdb's version includes in-frame clones alone and lacks a portion of them. The data hold around 82,000 clones, with around nine tenths observed a single time. The sample consisted of peripheral blood, taken from a patient treated with radiotherapy plus ipilimumab. The origin of the receptors is a human donor with non-small cell lung cancer that progressed on radiotherapy plus ipilimumab. Both conserved end residues are part of each CDR3. D genes are given only for firm matches. Some rows have no size entry. The others give once, few or many, or a class for an expanded clone.

J	size	D	V	CDR3	DNA
TRBJ2-5	NA	TRBD1	TRBV6-4	CASSDSNRGQKDQMETQYF	TGTGCCAGCAGTGACTCAAACAGGGGGCAAAAGGATCAGATGGAGACCCAGTACTTC
TRBJ2-2	NA	NA	TRBV19	CASSLDRNTGELFF	TGTGCCAGTAGTTTGGACAGGAACACCGGGGAGCTGTTTTTT
TRBJ1-2	NA	TRBD1	TRBV19	CASTPGQVNGYTF	TGTGCCAGTACTCCCGGACAGGTTAATGGCTACACCTTC
TRBJ1-2	NA	TRBD1	TRBV6-1	CASMSGQGIYGYTF	TGTGCCAGCATGTCGGGACAGGGAATTTACGGCTACACCTTC
TRBJ2-1	NA	TRBD2	TRBV7-6	CASSPLAGPQFF	TGTGCCAGCAGCCCGCTAGCGGGGCCCCAGTTCTTC
TRBJ2-5	NA	NA	TRBV6-1	CASSHDRKETQYF	TGTGCCAGCAGTCACGACAGAAAAGAGACCCAGTACTTC
TRBJ2-3	NA	NA	TRBV28	CASSPQMISTDTQYF	TGTGCCAGCAGTCCTCAGATGATTAGCACAGATACGCAGTATTTT
TRBJ2-7	NA	TRBD1	TRBV6-1	CASREPLDRVHFTNYEQYF	TGTGCCAGCAGGGAACCCTTGGACAGGGTCCATTTTACTAATTACGAGCAGTACTTC
TRBJ2-3	NA	NA	TRBV7-9	CASSNPGQTDTQYF	TGTGCCAGCAGCAACCCGGGCCAAACAGATACGCAGTATTTT
TRBJ1-1	NA	NA	TRBV14	CASSQARGSSTEAFF	TGTGCCAGCAGCCAGGCTCGGGGGTCGAGCACTGAAGCTTTCTTT
TRBJ2-2	NA	TRBD2	TRBV7-7	CASSPSPGLGGTGELFF	TGTGCTAGCAGCCCCTCCCCGGGACTAGGGGGCACCGGGGAGCTGTTTTTT
TRBJ2-1	once	TRBD1	TRBV6-1	CASSPPGQGSEQFF	TGTGCCAGCAGTCCCCCGGGACAGGGTTCCGAGCAGTTCTTC
TRBJ2-6	NA	NA	TRBV7-8	CASSPQNTGANVLTF	TGTGCCAGCAGCCCACAAAACACTGGGGCCAACGTCCTGACTTTC
TRBJ2-1	NA	TRBD2	TRBV2	CASRPRGLAGGNEQFF	TGTGCCAGCAGGCCAAGGGGACTAGCGGGAGGCAATGAGCAGTTCTTC
TRBJ2-1	NA	TRBD2	TRBV11-3	CASSLENLAGGPGYNEQFF	TGTGCCAGCAGCTTAGAAAACCTAGCGGGAGGGCCGGGCTACAATGAGCAGTTCTTC
TRBJ1-4	NA	NA	TRBV18	CASSQDRNEKLFF	TGTGCCAGCTCTCAGGACCGTAATGAAAAACTGTTTTTT
TRBJ1-1	NA	NA	TRBV10-2	CASIGAGSTEAFF	TGCGCCAGCATCGGGGCAGGGAGCACTGAAGCTTTCTTT
TRBJ2-2	NA	TRBD1	TRBV7-2	CASSPDREKLFF	TGTGCCAGCAGCCCAGACAGGGAGAAGCTGTTTTTT
TRBJ2-3	few	TRBD2	TRBV7-2	CASSLVVAGDTQYF	TGTGCCAGCAGCTTGGTTGTAGCGGGAGATACGCAGTATTTT
TRBJ2-7	NA	TRBD1	TRBV11-1	CASSIQAGTGSYEQYF	TGTGCCAGCAGCATACAGGCCGGGACAGGCTCCTACGAGCAGTACTTC
TRBJ1-5	NA	TRBD1	TRBV4-1	CASSQNWAGGDQPQHF	TGCGCCAGCAGCCAAAATTGGGCAGGGGGGGATCAGCCCCAGCATTTT
TRBJ2-7	NA	NA	TRBV21-1	CASSKRGLRDRVYEQYF	TGTGCCAGCAGCAAACGGGGACTTCGGGACAGGGTCTACGAGCAGTACTTC
TRBJ2-7	few	NA	TRBV10-2	CASSEGAHFF	TGCGCCAGCAGTGAGGGGGCCCACTTCTTC
TRBJ2-4	NA	NA	TRBV14	CASSRGVSGNIQYF	TGTGCCAGCAGCAGAGGGGTATCGGGAAACATTCAGTACTTC
TRBJ2-7	NA	NA	TRBV7-6	CASSLAMPPYEQYF	TGTGCCAGCAGCTTAGCGATGCCCCCCTACGAGCAGTACTTC
TRBJ1-2	NA	NA	TRBV11-1	CASSLGGTNYGYTF	TGTGCCAGCAGCTTAGGCGGAACCAACTATGGCTACACCTTC
TRBJ1-6	NA	NA	TRBV27	CASSLIQGYNSPLHF	TGTGCCAGCAGTCTCATACAGGGATATAATTCACCCCTCCACTTT
TRBJ1-5	once	TRBD1	TRBV11-1	CASSFLTGDQPQHF	TGTGCCAGCAGCTTCTTGACAGGGGATCAGCCCCAGCATTTT
TRBJ1-5	NA	NA	TRBV7-8	CASSQGSQPQHF	TGTGCCAGCAGCCAAGGGAGTCAGCCCCAGCATTTT
TRBJ1-6	NA	NA	TRBV6-5	CASLRGVGPNSPLHF	TGTGCCAGCCTCAGGGGCGTCGGGCCTAATTCACCCCTCCACTTT
TRBJ2-7	NA	TRBD2	TRBV4-3	CASSPMGSGAHYEQYF	TGCGCCAGCAGCCCCATGGGTAGCGGGGCTCACTACGAGCAGTACTTC
TRBJ2-1	NA	TRBD2	TRBV4-2	CASSQGSPGGLAGVLVYNEQFF	TGTGCCAGCAGCCAAGGGAGCCCGGGTGGGCTAGCGGGAGTTTTAGTCTACAATGAGCAGTTCTTC
TRBJ1-4	NA	NA	TRBV10-3	CAISEPRVEKLFF	TGTGCCATCAGTGAGCCGCGGGTCGAAAAACTGTTTTTT
TRBJ2-1	NA	NA	TRBV5-1	CASSVPPGGHEQFF	TGCGCCAGCAGCGTTCCCCCAGGGGGGCATGAGCAGTTCTTC
TRBJ2-3	NA	NA	TRBV27	CASSSGGYRSSRTDTQYF	TGTGCCAGCAGTAGTGGGGGGTACCGTTCTAGTCGCACAGATACGCAGTATTTT
TRBJ2-7	NA	NA	TRBV5-4	CASSMDSSYEQYF	TGTGCCAGCAGCATGGACAGTTCCTACGAGCAGTACTTC
TRBJ2-7	once	NA	TRBV11-3	CASSSFTHYEQYF	TGTGCCAGCAGCTCCTTCACCCACTACGAGCAGTACTTC
TRBJ1-2	NA	NA	TRBV6-5	CASSSVGYYGYTF	TGTGCCAGCAGTTCGGTGGGGTACTATGGCTACACCTTC
TRBJ2-3	few	TRBD1	TRBV29-1	CSVSTGSFTDTQYF	TGCAGCGTTTCGACAGGGAGCTTCACAGATACGCAGTATTTT
TRBJ1-2	NA	NA	TRBV2	CASTLGRGFYGYTF	TGTGCCAGCACTCTGGGTAGGGGTTTCTATGGCTACACCTTC
TRBJ2-7	once	NA	TRBV5-1	CASSLGGNQEQYF	TGCGCCAGCAGCTTGGGTGGGAATCAGGAGCAGTACTTC
TRBJ2-2	NA	TRBD2	TRBV6-5	CASSYRGGRFPGELFF	TGTGCCAGCAGTTATAGGGGAGGGCGGTTCCCCGGGGAGCTGTTTTTT
TRBJ2-2	NA	NA	TRBV6-5	CASSYGGRAGELFF	TGTGCCAGCAGTTATGGTGGGCGGGCCGGGGAGCTGTTTTTT
TRBJ2-7	NA	NA	TRBV19	CASSAGPPGGYEQYF	TGTGCCAGTAGTGCCGGACCTCCCGGGGGCTACGAGCAGTACTTC
TRBJ1-2	NA	TRBD1	TRBV19	CASSIRTGANYGYTF	TGTGCCAGTAGTATTCGGACAGGAGCTAACTATGGCTACACCTTC
TRBJ2-2	NA	NA	TRBV5-1	CASSLQAGELFF	TGCGCCAGCAGCTTACAGGCCGGGGAGCTGTTTTTT
TRBJ1-2	NA	NA	TRBV19	CASDSAGSEGYTF	TGTGCCAGTGATAGTGCAGGGTCGGAAGGCTACACCTTC
TRBJ2-1	once	NA	TRBV27	CASRTLGGDFNEQFF	TGTGCCAGCAGGACACTGGGTGGGGATTTCAATGAGCAGTTCTTC
TRBJ2-1	NA	TRBD2	TRBV4-3	CASSRIAGGYNEQFF	TGCGCCAGCAGCCGCATAGCGGGGGGGTACAATGAGCAGTTCTTC
TRBJ1-2	NA	NA	TRBV4-3	CASSQDLTGYGYTF	TGCGCCAGCAGCCAAGATCTAACAGGCTATGGCTACACCTTC
TRBJ2-5	NA	TRBD2	TRBV11-2	CASSQRTSGRETQYF	TGTGCCAGCAGCCAGCGGACTAGCGGGAGAGAGACCCAGTACTTC
TRBJ2-1	NA	NA	TRBV9	CASSAPPVRMSSYNEQFF	TGTGCCAGCAGCGCCCCCCCGGTGAGGATGAGCTCCTACAATGAGCAGTTCTTC
TRBJ2-1	NA	NA	TRBV29-1	CSVEDLGSLGSYNEQFF	TGCAGCGTTGAAGATCTTGGCAGCCTTGGGTCTTACAATGAGCAGTTCTTC
TRBJ1-5	NA	NA	TRBV29-1	CSVTAGTSNQPQHF	TGCAGCGTGACGGCGGGGACTAGCAATCAGCCCCAGCATTTT